The sequence of this T cell receptor beta chain was determined in a study of CD8 T cells in Susac syndrome (dated by TCRdb to between 2019 and 2020). Concerning the study at large: The study used repertoire sequencing to test whether antigen drove CD8+ T cell activation and differentiation in Susac syndrome. Broader findings and caveats from the paper: The number of individuals in the TCR sequencing and HLA analysis was acknowledged as relatively small.

RNA was extracted using the RNeasy kit, and about 0.45 to 1 microgram was reverse transcribed with random hexamers. TCR beta CDR3 regions were amplified with the immunoSEQ multiplex PCR assay covering 54 Vbeta and 13 Jbeta segments. PCR amplification bias was corrected using a synthetic template baseline for primer optimization and computational correction. Under the source paper's analysis protocol: Reads were annotated to V, D and J genes per IMGT and analyzed with immunoSEQ Analyzer, keeping only productive sequences. Clonality was computed as one minus Shannon entropy normalized by log2 of the number of productive unique sequences. For each patient and control, public and private clones were evaluated among the 100 most prevalent clones. Clones were defined as Susac-specific if absent from the healthy and MS cohorts, from approximately 1,100 published viral clones and from other ImmuneACCESS disease sequences. TCRdb ran its own pipeline on the public reads, namely fastp trimming at Q25 and MiXCR clone calling, and kept in-frame beta chains. Merged by CDR3 protein, the rows form single entries marked with the most common genes and DNA. The V and J calls were determined by TCRdb, not by the authors. Counted in this sample were about 130,000 distinct CDR3 sequences; less than 95% of them appeared once. The top ten clones comprise roughly 0.13% of the sample.

High-throughput TCR beta sequencing profiled peripheral blood CD8+ and CD4+ T cells from healthy donors, Susac syndrome patients and multiple sclerosis patients. Treatment-naive patients with stable or active relapsing-remitting disease fulfilling revised McDonald criteria were used as multiple sclerosis controls. Bulk CD8+ and CD4+ T cells were purified magnetically by negative isolation, whereas CD8+ TEMRA cells were enriched by FACS. Blood was drawn into EDTA tubes, processed within 24 hours, and PBMCs were isolated by density gradient centrifugation. PBMCs intended for TCR sequencing were frozen in liquid nitrogen and were later thawed in a 37 degrees C water bath. A purity of at least 90% was achieved for sorted or isolated CD4+, CD8+ and CD8+ TEMRA cells. This clonotype was detected once. Its antigen specificity is not known. No base-level quality is on record; no much larger clone is a single base apart. One read gives only weak evidence.

Sequenced sample: CD4+ T cells from PBMCs. The receptor was isolated from a human donor with multiple sclerosis.

The CDR3 is CSARAPSGTYNEQFF. The sequenced DNA is TGCAGTGCTAGAGCCCCTAGCGGGACGTACAATGAGCAGTTCTTC. The sequence is built from TRBV20-1 and TRBJ2-1; TRBD2 agrees with 9 junctional bases. After removal of 1 base from V and 4 bases from J, the junction retains 5 bases not matched to a gene. The CDR3, from cysteine to phenylalanine, totals 15 residues. Only the CDR3 portion is preserved as DNA: 45 bases, with reading frame beginning at the first base. CDR1 and CDR2 are read off the germline V gene (reference sequence) as DFQATT and SNEGSKA.